These 26 T cell receptor beta chains were all obtained from the same sample, sequenced in a study of spatial heterogeneity in lung cancer. Time point reported: blood at routine non-recurrence follow-up after resection. Unsorted samples of tumor, nontumor lung or frozen PBMC had their whole RNA sequenced. Each CDR3 protein gets one entry after TCRdb re-called the 5' RACE reads with MiXCR. The profile shows around 27,000 distinct CDR3 sequences, 6% of them singletons. Sample: PBMCs, taken at follow-up. Receptors originate from a male donor with early-stage non-small cell lung cancer.

The V gene is TRBV18, the J gene TRBJ1-3; 7 nucleotides match TRBD1. The CDR3 is made up of 18 amino acids. The V gene end was trimmed by 3 bases and the J gene end by 0 bases; junction bases not matched to a gene: 11. In germline, CDR1 is KGHSH, CDR2 LQKENI. CDR3 DNA sequence: TGTGCCAGCTCACCTCAAGGCCGGGACAGCTACTCTGGAAACACCATATATTTT. Encoded protein: CASSPQGRDSYSGNTIYF.

In this sample, this clonotype turned up a few times. The chain recombines TRBV5-4 with TRBJ2-5; D perhaps matches TRBD2 (6 bases). CDR1 and CDR2 (germline): SGHNT, YYREEE (reference sequence). This CDR3 region has 17 residues. The V end was cut by 1 base, the J end by 5 bases, with 21 bases between. The CDR3: CASSLIFGGYEGETQYF. The CDR3 DNA reads as TGTGCCAGCAGCTTGATTTTCGGGGGTTACGAGGGGGAGACCCAGTACTTC.

The sample holds many counts of this clonotype. The chain employs TRBV20-1 and TRBJ1-1; D gene unclear. Germline-derived CDR1 and CDR2 are DFQATT and SNEGSKA (reference sequence). The CDR3 is 12 residues long. V was trimmed by 0 bases and J by 6 bases, leaving 8 bases between them. DNA for the CDR3: TGCAGTGCTAGAGATGCGTCGGCTGAAGCTTTCTTT. Its protein is CSARDASAEAFF.

The chain is built from TRBV12-3 or TRBV12-4 and TRBJ1-2; 9 nucleotides match TRBD1. V lost 6 bases to trimming and J lost 5 bases; unmatched junction nucleotides: 7. The CDR3 is made up of 14 amino acids. CDR3 nucleotides: TGTGCCAGCAGGACAGGGGGGGGCGGATATGGCTACACCTTC. Protein product: CASRTGGGGYGYTF.

The sample holds a few counts of this clonotype. V is TRBV6-2 or TRBV6-3 and J is TRBJ2-2; 12 bases match TRBD2. CDR3 length: 19 residues. CDR1 and CDR2 (germline): MNHEY, SVGEGT. The J segment lost 6 bases and the V segment lost 6 bases, leaving 17 bases of the junction unmatched. CDR3 DNA: TGTGCCAGCAGCCCAAACGATGCCCGACTAGCGGGAGTCGCCGGGGAGCTGTTTTTT. Protein product: CASSPNDARLAGVAGELFF.

In its sample, this clonotype was seen a few times. The chain recombines TRBV15 with TRBJ2-6; the D is unclear. The germline CDR1 and CDR2 sequences are LNHNV and YYDKDF (reference sequence). Trimming took 0 bases from V and 0 from J, leaving 6 bases between them. This CDR3 has 16 residues. The CDR3 DNA reads TGTGCCACCAGCAGAGATCAACCCTCTGGGGCCAACGTCCTGACTTTC. This codes for CATSRDQPSGANVLTF.

The table lists this clonotype with many counts. The CDR3 region is CASSLGLGVDEQFF. DNA of the CDR3: TGTGCCAGCAGCTTAGGGCTTGGAGTCGATGAGCAGTTCTTC. The chain links TRBV7-2 to TRBJ2-1; D unclear. This CDR3 is 14 amino acids long. Deletions cut 1 base from V and 8 bases from J, with 12 bases between. CDR1 SGHTA and CDR2 FQGNSA come from the germline V gene.

At least ten counts were recorded for this clonotype. The rearrangement uses TRBV6-2 or TRBV6-3 and TRBJ2-5; D is undetermined. V lost 2 bases to trimming and J lost 5 bases, with 15 bases between them. Germline-derived CDR1 and CDR2 are MNHEY and SVGEGT. CDR3 length: 15 residues. CDR3: CASSYAGLNAETQYF. In DNA form, the CDR3 reads TGTGCCAGCAGTTACGCTGGCCTCAATGCGGAGACCCAGTACTTC.

This clonotype was seen ten or more times. The chain recombines TRBV7-8 with TRBJ1-5; possible D gene TRBD1, 5 bases. There are 15 residues in the CDR3. CDR1 is SGHVS, CDR2 FQNEAQ, per germline. Trimming took 3 bases from V and 7 from J, leaving 16 bases between them. CDR3 coding DNA: TGTGCCAGCAGCTTTGTGGGGGGTGGAGGCCAGCCCCAGCATTTT. It codes for CASSFVGGGGQPQHF.

This clonotype was picked up a small number of times. The rearrangement links TRBV12-3 or TRBV12-4 to TRBJ2-1; 7 nucleotides match TRBD2. V shed 5 bases, J shed 8 bases, and the junction held 12 bases outside the gene matches. CDR3 size: 15 residues. The CDR3 is CASSRAGVSGHEQFF. CDR3 coding DNA: TGTGCCAGCAGTCGAGCCGGGGTTAGCGGGCATGAGCAGTTCTTC.

Many counts were recorded for this clonotype. The rearrangement uses TRBV4-2 and TRBJ2-7; possible D gene TRBD2, 6 bases. Trimming took 1 base from V and 0 from J, leaving 10 bases between them. This CDR3 has 15 amino acids. Germline CDR1 is LGHNA and CDR2 is YNFKEQ. CDR3 in amino acids: CASSQGGLLSYEQYF. The DNA for the CDR3 is TGTGCCAGCAGCCAAGGGGGACTCCTCTCCTACGAGCAGTACTTC.

This clonotype was detected ten times or more. Here the CDR3 reads CAISSGTGGDIQYF. The DNA of the CDR3 is TGTGCCATCAGTTCGGGGACAGGGGGTGACATTCAGTACTTC. V usage is TRBV10-3 and J usage is TRBJ2-4, with 11 bases fitting TRBD1. Per the germline V gene, CDR1 is ENHRY and CDR2 is SYGVKD. This CDR3 has 14 residues. The ends lost 5 bases at V and 8 bases at J; junction bases unmatched: 5.

This clonotype has at least ten counts. CDR3 DNA: TGCGCCAGCAGTCCACCCGGGGAGAAAGACAATCAGCCCCAGCATTTT. It is translated as CASSPPGEKDNQPQHF. The rearrangement links TRBV23-1 to TRBJ1-5; no firm D call. TRBV23-1 is given ORF status, its function remaining uncertain. The CDR3 runs to 16 residues. Trimming shortened V by 4 bases and J by 3 bases, and 16 bases separated the two germline ends.

Within the sample, this clonotype is hyperexpanded. The J gene is TRBJ2-6, the V gene TRBV7-3; D gene unclear. CDR1 SGHTA and CDR2 FQGTGA come from the germline V gene. The CDR3 has 17 residues. V gave up 2 bases and J gave up 0 bases, with 11 bases separating them. This CDR3 reads CASSLLAMGSGANVLTF. CDR3 in DNA: TGTGCCAGCAGCTTATTGGCTATGGGCTCTGGGGCCAACGTCCTGACTTTC.

This clonotype was picked up many times. The V gene is TRBV20-1, the J gene TRBJ2-1, with 8 positions matching TRBD2. V lost 3 bases to trimming and J lost 7 bases; unmatched junction nucleotides: 11. This CDR3 is 15 amino acids long. Germline V gene lookup returns CDR1 DFQATT and CDR2 SNEGSKA (reference sequence). CDR3 loop: CSARVSGLVENEQFF. In DNA form, the CDR3 reads TGCAGTGCTAGGGTCTCGGGACTAGTCGAGAATGAGCAGTTCTTC.

This clonotype was recorded a few times. The chain uses TRBV7-9 and TRBJ1-5; unclear D gene. The CDR3 runs to 13 residues. Germline V gene sequence: CDR1 SEHNR, CDR2 FQNEAQ (reference sequence). Trimming stripped 3 bases from V and 2 bases from J, with 5 bases between. CDR3 amino acids: CASSFSGNQPQHF. In DNA, the CDR3 is TGTGCCAGCAGCTTTAGCGGCAATCAGCCCCAGCATTTT.

This clonotype was observed many times. CDR3 region: CASSWLGELFF. The CDR3 region has the DNA TGTGCCAGCAGTTGGCTCGGGGAGCTGTTTTTT. The chain combines TRBV27 with TRBJ2-2; no clear D gene. The length of the CDR3 is 11 residues. CDR1 is MNHEY, CDR2 SMNVEV, per germline (reference sequence). Trimming pared 4 bases from V and 7 bases from J, leaving 4 bases between.

This clonotype was counted at least ten times. This rearrangement joins TRBV11-1 to TRBJ2-1; 11 bases agree with TRBD2. The CDR3 is 16 amino acids. The trim removed 2 bases at V and 6 bases at J, leaving 6 bases unmatched. CDR1 is SGHAT and CDR2 is FQDESV in the germline V gene (reference sequence). This CDR3 reads CASSLTIAGGANEQFF. CDR3 DNA: TGTGCCAGCAGCTTAACCATAGCGGGAGGGGCCAATGAGCAGTTCTTC.

This clonotype was seen a handful of times. The V gene is TRBV7-3, the J gene TRBJ2-1; a possible D gene is TRBD1 (6 bases). CDR3 size: 12 residues. V dropped 2 bases and J dropped 9 bases, with 8 bases sitting between them. Germline CDR1 and CDR2: SGHTA and FQGTGA. The CDR3 DNA reads TGTGCCAGCAGCTTACTAGGGGGTGAGCAGTTCTTC. This translates into CASSLLGGEQFF. The complete variable domain, with remaining parts taken from reference TRBV7-3 and TRBJ2-1, reads GAGVSQTPSNKVTEKGKYVELRCDPISGHTALYWYRQSLGQGPEFLIYFQGTGAADDSGLPNDRFFAVRPEGSVSTLKIQRTERGDSAVYLCASSLLGGEQFFGPGTRLTVL.

The V gene is TRBV20-1, the J gene TRBJ1-2; 12 positions match TRBD1. From germline, CDR1 is DFQATT and CDR2 SNEGSKA (reference sequence). Trimming at V came to 3 bases and at J to 6 bases, leaving 8 bases not matched to a gene. This CDR3 contains 15 residues. In nucleotides, the CDR3 is TGCAGTGCTAGTGTCCGGGACAGGGGGCCGAATGGCTACACCTTC. Translating gives CSASVRDRGPNGYTF.

A few counts support this clonotype. This chain uses TRBV4-3 with TRBJ2-5; the match to TRBD2 covers 10 bases. Germline CDR1 reads LGHNA; CDR2 reads YSLEER. Trimming took 3 bases from V and 2 from J; bases not matched to a gene: 9. CDR3 length: 17 amino acids. CDR3 DNA: TGCGCCAGCAGCCACGCGGTTAGCGGGGGGAAACAAGAGACCCAGTACTTC. Its protein product is CASSHAVSGGKQETQYF.

Only one count was recorded for this clonotype. The chain uses TRBV12-3 or TRBV12-4 and TRBJ2-3; TRBD2 matches 11 bases. The CDR3 is made up of 15 amino acids. The V segment lost 6 bases and the J segment 8 bases; nucleotides outside the gene matches: 10. CDR3: CASSFSGGVESTQYF. The CDR3 DNA is TGTGCCAGCAGCTTTAGCGGGGGGGTAGAAAGTACGCAGTATTTT.

This clonotype was seen repeatedly, ten times or more. The genes are TRBV25-1 and TRBJ1-6, with TRBD1 matching over 11 bases. V trimming: 5 bases; J trimming: 8 bases; junction bases outside the gene matches: 2. This CDR3 has 14 residues. CDR1 and CDR2 from the germline V gene are MGHDK and SYGVNS. CDR3 region: CASSPDRGHSPLHF. The CDR3 nucleotides read TGTGCCAGCAGTCCGGACAGGGGGCATTCACCCCTCCACTTT.

This clonotype has a count of ten or more. V is TRBV6-5 and J is TRBJ1-4; TRBD1 is a possible D gene (5 bases). The CDR3 totals 14 residues. V shed 4 bases and J shed 2 bases, with 8 bases lying between them. Germline loops: CDR1 MNHEY, CDR2 SVGAGI. The CDR3 here is CASSSGPTNEKLFF. The DNA of the CDR3 is TGTGCCAGCAGTTCGGGACCCACTAATGAAAAACTGTTTTTT.

This clonotype was recorded many times. The chain links TRBV10-3 to TRBJ1-2; weak D call: TRBD1 (6 bases). Germline V gene sequence: CDR1 ENHRY, CDR2 SYGVKD. The CDR3 sequence is 15 residues long. Trimming stripped 4 bases from V and 6 bases from J, with 18 bases between. CDR3: CAISGQAKEVDGYTF. The DNA for the CDR3 is TGTGCCATCAGTGGACAGGCCAAAGAGGTGGATGGCTACACCTTC.

This clonotype was observed a few times. The chain links TRBV4-3 to TRBJ2-1; 7 bases are shared with TRBD2. Germline V CDR1 and CDR2: LGHNA, YSLEER. The CDR3 has 15 amino acids. Unmatched junction bases numbered 10, after V lost 3 bases and J lost 8 bases. CDR3 DNA sequence: TGCGCCAGCAGCCAGGGAACCGGGACTACCGATGAGCAGTTCTTC. Translating it yields CASSQGTGTTDEQFF.